One and the same sample provided the 17 T cell receptor beta chains below, sequenced in a study of cytomegalovirus exposure and HLA in healthy donors. A multiplex PCR was run with 60 Vbeta primers and 13 Jbeta primers. TCRdb's copy holds only in-frame clones and misses some; the assay was immunoSEQ multiplex PCR. Its table lists 170,000 or so clones. Sequenced input: PBMCs. The receptors were sampled from a man younger than 40 in good health and CMV-seronegative.

The chain carries TRBV29-1 and TRBJ2-3; 7 bases line up with TRBD2. CDR3 length: 13 residues. V shed 4 bases and J 4 bases; nucleotides not matched to a gene: 5. Germline-derived CDR1 and CDR2 are SQVTM and ANQGSEA. CDR3 DNA: TGCAGCGTTGGGCGGGAGAGGGCAGATACGCAGTATTTT. It codes for CSVGRERADTQYF.

This chain connects TRBV13 to TRBJ2-7; D perhaps matches TRBD1 (6 bases). The CDR3 spans 13 residues. CDR1 is PRHDT, CDR2 FYEKMQ, per germline (reference sequence). V was pared by 7 bases and J by 1 base, with 11 bases between. The CDR3 DNA sequence: TGTGCCAGCAACAGGGTTCGGTCCTACGAGCAGTACTTC. It codes for CASNRVRSYEQYF.

The chain links TRBV5-1 to TRBJ1-3; the match to TRBD1 covers 9 bases. Germline trimming cut 5 bases from V and 1 base from J; bases unmatched to any gene: 7. Germline assignment: CDR1 SGHRS and CDR2 YFSETQ. The CDR3 length is 16 residues. Written as DNA, the CDR3 is TGCGCCAGCAGTTTGTGGGACAGGGCATCTGGAAACACCATATATTTT. The encoded protein is CASSLWDRASGNTIYF.

Of note for this clone: The same CDR3 arises from other DNA sequences in this sample as well. The chain uses TRBV5-1 and TRBJ1-1; tentatively, D is TRBD1 (5 bases). Looked up from germline, CDR1 is SGHRS and CDR2 is YFSETQ. Trimming removed 3 bases at V and 1 base at J, with 10 bases between. The CDR3 covers 14 residues. This chain's CDR3 is CASSWGGENTEAFF. CDR3 in DNA: TGCGCCAGCAGCTGGGGGGGGGAGAACACTGAAGCTTTCTTT.

J is TRBJ1-1 and V is TRBV19; D uncertain. The CDR3 consists of 15 residues. The germline V gene has CDR1 LNHDA and CDR2 SQIVND (reference sequence). V lost 5 bases, J lost 5 bases, and 18 bases lay in between. CDR3 in amino acids: CASSRTSGVGTEAFF. The CDR3 coding sequence is TGTGCCAGTAGTCGAACTTCGGGAGTGGGGACTGAAGCTTTCTTT.

This chain uses TRBV5-8 with TRBJ2-1; TRBD2 might be the D (5 bases). Trimming left V 0 bases short and J 11 bases short, with 6 bases between. The CDR3 totals 11 residues. Germline loops: CDR1 SGHTS, CDR2 YDEGEE. The CDR3 DNA follows: TGTGCCAGCAGCTTGGGAGGGAAGCAGTTCTTC. Protein: CASSLGGKQFF.

The chain uses TRBV19 and TRBJ1-4; 8 bases agree with TRBD1. The CDR3 covers 16 residues. Looked up from germline, CDR1 is LNHDA and CDR2 is SQIVND (reference sequence). V dropped 3 bases and J dropped 3; count of bases not matched to a gene: 6. CDR3 protein: CASSMPQGASNEKLFF. The CDR3 DNA sequence: TGTGCCAGTAGTATGCCTCAGGGGGCGTCTAATGAAAAACTGTTTTTT.

The rearrangement joins TRBV4-1 to TRBJ2-5; weak D call: TRBD2 (6 bases). V shed 0 bases and J shed 11 bases, with 28 bases lying between them. Germline V gene data show CDR1 as MGHRA and CDR2 as YSYEKL. This CDR3 spans 18 amino acids. The CDR3 DNA reads TGCGCCAGCAGCCAAGATTACTTTTTAGGAGGGGTGGTCCGGGAGCAGTACTTC. This codes for CASSQDYFLGGVVREQYF.

The rearrangement uses TRBV28 and TRBJ2-7; weak D call: TRBD1 (5 bases). This CDR3 comprises 16 residues. Germline V gives CDR1 MDHEN, CDR2 SYDVKM. The V end was cut by 2 bases, the J end by 0 bases, with 14 bases between. CDR3 region: CASSLARGHVSYEQYF. CDR3 in DNA: TGTGCCAGCAGTTTAGCCCGTGGACATGTCTCCTACGAGCAGTACTTC.

The chain is built from TRBV4-1 and TRBJ2-1; possibly TRBD2 for D (5 bases). Germline loops: CDR1 MGHRA, CDR2 YSYEKL. This CDR3 spans 17 amino acids. Trimming removed 0 bases at V and 0 bases at J, with 12 bases between. CDR3 bases: TGCGCCAGCAGCCAAGACGGTCGCGGGTTCTCCTACAATGAGCAGTTCTTC. Translating gives CASSQDGRGFSYNEQFF.

The V gene is TRBV5-1, the J gene TRBJ2-3; a possible D gene is TRBD2 (5 bases). From germline, CDR1 is SGHRS and CDR2 YFSETQ. The CDR3 runs to 14 residues. Trimming left V 4 bases short and J 0 bases short, with 9 bases between. The CDR3 protein is CASSSRTSTDTQYF. The DNA for the CDR3 is TGCGCCAGCAGCAGTCGGACTAGCACAGATACGCAGTATTTT. The full variable domain, rest sourced from reference TRBV5-1 and TRBJ2-3, is KAGVTQTPRYLIKTRGQQVTLSCSPISGHRSVSWYQQTPGQGLQFLFEYFSETQRNKGNFPGRFSGRQFSNSRSEMNVSTLELGDSALYLCASSSRTSTDTQYFGPGTRLTVL.

This rearrangement joins TRBV2 to TRBJ2-5; D gene unclear. The end of the DNA aligns better with TRBJ2-7, so the J call may be wrong. Germline loops: CDR1 SNHLY, CDR2 FYNNEI. This CDR3 contains 11 residues. The CDR3 DNA follows: TGTGCCAGCAGTGATGCGTACGAGCAGTACTTC. It translates to CASSDAYEQYF.

The chain combines TRBV6-1 with TRBJ2-2, with TRBD2 identical over 7 bases. The CDR3 spans 15 residues. Trimming at V came to 2 bases and at J to 3 bases, leaving 3 bases not matched to a gene. Germline V gives CDR1 MNHNS, CDR2 SASEGT. The chain's CDR3 is CASSERGDHTGELFF. Here the CDR3 DNA reads TGTGCCAGCAGTGAACGGGGGGATCACACCGGGGAGCTGTTTTTT.

This chain joins TRBV19 and TRBJ1-2; TRBD1 agrees at 8 bases. The CDR3 has 17 residues. CDR1 and CDR2 from the germline V gene are LNHDA and SQIVND (reference sequence). Trimming cost V 1 base and J 2 bases; bases outside gene matches: 9. The CDR3 nucleotides are TGTGCCAGTAGTATAGGTCCCGGACAGGGAAACAACTATGGCTACACCTTC. This gives the protein CASSIGPGQGNNYGYTF.

The V and J genes are TRBV19 and TRBJ2-1, with 10 positions matching TRBD2. This CDR3 has 19 residues. Germline CDR1 LNHDA, CDR2 SQIVND (reference sequence). V shed 6 bases, J shed 4 bases, and the junction held 18 bases outside the gene matches. CDR3 nucleotide sequence: TGTGCCAGTAGCACTAAACTAGCGGGACCCACCCATCGTTACAATGAGCAGTTCTTC. Translation gives CASSTKLAGPTHRYNEQFF.

The chain links TRBV11-3 to TRBJ2-6; D unresolved. Germline-derived CDR1 and CDR2 are SGHNT and YENEEA. The CDR3 has 17 amino acids. Trimming took off 1 base at V and 0 bases at J, with 10 bases between the two ends. DNA for the CDR3: TGTGCCAGCAGCTTAGTGGTGATTAGCTCTGGGGCCAACGTCCTGACTTTC. Amino acids: CASSLVVISSGANVLTF.

The chain couples TRBV30 to TRBJ1-3; 8 bases align to TRBD1. The germline gives CDR1 GTSNPN, CDR2 SVGIG (reference sequence). There are 15 residues in the CDR3. V gave up 5 bases and J gave up 0 bases; unmatched junction bases: 6. The CDR3 here is CAWAPGTGSGNTIYF. DNA of the CDR3: TGTGCCTGGGCCCCTGGGACAGGCTCTGGAAACACCATATATTTT.